These T cell receptor beta chains were read from a single sample in a study of OX40 agonist ivuxolimab in advanced cancers. The method was immunoSEQ multiplex PCR; TCRdb's version includes in-frame clones alone and lacks a portion of them. The data show nearly 70,000 clones, just over 85% seen once. Sample: CD4+ or CD8+ T cells sorted from blood, taken in a trial of the OX40 agonist ivuxolimab. The receptors derive from an adult with an advanced solid tumor such as melanoma, head and neck, liver or kidney cancer. Each CDR3 is given with its conserved first and last residue. D genes are given only for firm matches. Clone size, where shown, is once, few, many, or a class for clones that have expanded.

NA	TRBD1	TRBV7-9	TRBJ2-2	TGTGCCAGCAGCCCTAGGGACAGGAGGAACACCGGGGAGCTGTTTTTT	CASSPRDRRNTGELFF
NA	TRBD1	TRBV18	TRBJ2-1	TGTGCCAGCTCACTGTCCAGGACAGGGGGATATGAGCAGTTCTTC	CASSLSRTGGYEQFF
NA	NA	TRBV2	TRBJ1-6	TGTGCCAGCAGCCTACAGGGTATGGTGGAAAATTCACCCCTCCACTTT	CASSLQGMVENSPLHF
NA	NA	TRBV7-2	TRBJ1-2	TGTGCCAGCAGGTCCCGGGGCGAACTCTGGTACACCTTC	CASRSRGELWYTF
NA	NA	TRBV5-6	TRBJ1-1	TGTGCCAGCAGCTTGGAGGGTGAAGCTTTCTTT	CASSLEGEAFF
NA	NA	TRBV28	TRBJ2-7	TGTGCCAGCAGTTTCACTCCGGGGACTGCCGCCTACGAGCAGTACTTC	CASSFTPGTAAYEQYF
few	NA	TRBV18	TRBJ2-7	TGTGCCAGCTCACCCGGATTCTTAGGACAGTACTCCTACGAGCAGTACTTC	CASSPGFLGQYSYEQYF
NA	NA	TRBV7-2	TRBJ2-1	TGTGCCAGCAGCATATACGGTGAGCAGTTCTTC	CASSIYGEQFF
NA	TRBD1	TRBV5-6	TRBJ1-1	TGTGCCAGCAGCACGGGACAGGTCATGAACACTGAAGCTTTCTTT	CASSTGQVMNTEAFF
NA	NA	TRBV19	TRBJ1-5	TGTGCCAGTAGTACGCTCTCCCAGGGGTTCAATCAGCCCCAGCATTTT	CASSTLSQGFNQPQHF
NA	TRBD2	TRBV4-3	TRBJ2-2	TGCGCCAGCAGCCAAGAAATTCTTAGCGGGGCGAACACCGGGGAGCTGTTTTTT	CASSQEILSGANTGELFF
NA	NA	TRBV9	TRBJ2-2	TGTGCCAGCAGTTGGGGGATCGCGAACACCGGGGAGCTGTTTTTT	CASSWGIANTGELFF
once	TRBD2	TRBV7-2	TRBJ2-7	TGTGCCAGCAGCTTGGACGGGACTAGTAACGAGCAGTACTTC	CASSLDGTSNEQYF
NA	NA	TRBV6-5	TRBJ1-1	TGTGCCAGCAGTTACTCCGGGGGGCTGAACACTGAAGCTTTCTTT	CASSYSGGLNTEAFF
NA	NA	TRBV5-1	TRBJ1-1	TGCGCCAGCAGCTCACGGGGCGATCCCCTTCTGAACACTGAAGCTTTCTTT	CASSSRGDPLLNTEAFF
NA	TRBD2	TRBV7-9	TRBJ2-5	TGTGCCAGCAGTTACGGGACTAGCGGGAGGGGATGGGAGACCCAGTACTTC	CASSYGTSGRGWETQYF
NA	NA	TRBV4-2	TRBJ2-5	TGTGCCAGCAGCCAAGTAGGGGGGGGCGAGACCCAGTACTTC	CASSQVGGGETQYF
few	NA	TRBV2	TRBJ2-7	TGTGCCAGCAGTACCGGGGGCTCCTACGAGCAGTACTTC	CASSTGGSYEQYF
NA	NA	TRBV6-5	TRBJ2-1	TGTGCCAGCAGTTACTCGGCTAGGCAGGGATACAATGAGCAGTTCTTC	CASSYSARQGYNEQFF
NA	NA	TRBV7-3	TRBJ2-1	TGTGCCAGCAGCTCAGCCCCGGACTTACCAAATGAGCAGTTCTTC	CASSSAPDLPNEQFF
NA	TRBD1	TRBV9	TRBJ2-5	TGTGCCAGCAGCGATCAACAGGGGGCAGGAGAGACCCAGTACTTC	CASSDQQGAGETQYF
NA	NA	TRBV28	TRBJ1-4	TGTGCCACCTGGAGGACAGCGAATGAAAAACTGTTTTTT	CATWRTANEKLFF
NA	NA	TRBV6-6	TRBJ1-5	TGTGCCAGCAGTTACGAGAGCAATCAGCCCCAGCATTTT	CASSYESNQPQHF
NA	NA	TRBV10-3	TRBJ1-2	TGTGCCATGGCGCGGGGGGCGCAGGACTATGGCTACACCTTC	CAMARGAQDYGYTF
NA	NA	TRBV7-8	TRBJ2-3	TGTGCCAGCGGACCGGGACTCAGAACGGCAGATACGCAGTATTTT	CASGPGLRTADTQYF
NA	NA	TRBV29-1	TRBJ2-7	TGCAGCGTTGAAGTGGGAAACTCCTACGAGCAGTACTTC	CSVEVGNSYEQYF
NA	TRBD1	TRBV6-6	TRBJ2-7	TGTGCCAGCAGTTCCTTAAGGGGACAGGGCGGCGAGCAGTACTTC	CASSSLRGQGGEQYF
NA	NA	TRBV2	TRBJ2-5	TGTGCCAGCCCGAAAGGGACTCTCCAAGAGACCCAGTACTTC	CASPKGTLQETQYF
NA	NA	TRBV5-8	TRBJ1-2	TGTGCCAGCAGCTTCGATCTTGGCTACACCTTC	CASSFDLGYTF
NA	NA	TRBV7-9	TRBJ2-2	TGTGCCAGCAGTCCCGAGACTAGGGAGCTGTTTTTT	CASSPETRELFF
NA	NA	TRBV2	TRBJ2-7	TGTGCCAGCAGTGAAGGTCTATCCTACGAGCAGTACTTC	CASSEGLSYEQYF
NA	TRBD1	TRBV7-2	TRBJ2-1	TGTGCCAGCACCCCGCGGGACAGGCCGGACAATGAGCAGTTCTTC	CASTPRDRPDNEQFF
NA	NA	TRBV5-4	TRBJ1-6	TGTGCCAGCAGCTTGGCCGCGGAAAGCTCCTATAATTCACCCCTCCACTTT	CASSLAAESSYNSPLHF
NA	TRBD1	TRBV19	TRBJ2-5	TGTGCCAGTAGTTCCTCGGGACAGAAAGAGACCCAGTACTTC	CASSSSGQKETQYF
NA	TRBD1	TRBV28	TRBJ1-6	TGTGCCAGTAAGGGCACAGGGGAAGGAGCACCCCTCCACTTT	CASKGTGEGAPLHF
NA	NA	TRBV5-5	TRBJ2-7	TGTGCCAGCAGCTTGACGGGGGGCGGGTCCTACGAGCAGTACTTC	CASSLTGGGSYEQYF
NA	TRBD1	TRBV2	TRBJ1-5	TGTGCCAGCAGTGAGGTGGACAGGGGAAGTCAGCCCCAGCATTTT	CASSEVDRGSQPQHF
NA	NA	TRBV12-5	TRBJ1-2	TGTGCTAGTGGTTTTCCCCTTGGAGGCTACACCTTC	CASGFPLGGYTF
NA	TRBD1	TRBV30	TRBJ1-4	TGTGCCTGGAGTGTATGGCAGGGGGCGGAAAAACTGTTTTTT	CAWSVWQGAEKLFF
few	NA	TRBV4-3	TRBJ1-3	TGCGCCAGCAGCCAAGATAGGGGAAACACCATATATTTT	CASSQDRGNTIYF
NA	NA	TRBV7-2	TRBJ1-5	TGTGCCAGCAGCCAAGGGCAGACAAATCAGCCCCAGCATTTT	CASSQGQTNQPQHF
NA	NA	TRBV7-3	TRBJ1-1	TGTGCCAGCAGCTTAATTGGCAGGAACACTGAAGCTTTCTTT	CASSLIGRNTEAFF
NA	TRBD2	TRBV30	TRBJ2-6	TGTGCCTTGGGCGCGGGGGGAGGCGGCAACGTCCTGACTTTC	CALGAGGGGNVLTF